This T cell receptor beta chain was identified during a study of T-cell memory formation after mild COVID-19 (dated by TCRdb to about 2021). The study in broad terms: TCR sequence clusters from the two donors were largely donor specific. Longitudinal TCRalpha and TCRbeta repertoire sequencing tracked T-cell clones expanding and contracting after mild COVID-19 in a couple of donors. Two young, previously healthy adult volunteers, one female and one male, were included in the cohort.

Ficoll-Paque density gradient centrifugation was used to isolate PBMCs. Details on this clonotype: There is no known antigen for this receptor. Base qualities are missing; no much larger clone stands one base away.

These reads were obtained on an Illumina NovaSeq 6000. Using 5'RACE with constant-segment primers, TCRalpha and TCRbeta cDNA libraries were constructed, with sample barcodes and unique molecular identifiers added in the process. RNA was extracted from every sample with Trizol reagent. The libraries were amplified in two PCR steps, and the second step added a second sample barcode and Illumina TruSeq adapters. The libraries were sequenced on an Illumina NovaSeq using 2 x 150 bp paired-end reads. On the authors' methods: With migec v1.2.7, reads were demultiplexed and then collapsed into UMI-guided consensus sequences. Using mixcr v2.1.11, the UMI consensuses were aligned to TRA and TRB V and J templates and assembled into clonotypes. A clonotype was counted as expanded or contracted only when both edgeR and NoisET called the clonotype significant, with the noise models trained on biological replicates. For edgeR calls, a false discovery rate-adjusted p below 0.01 and a log2 fold-change threshold of 1 were applied. As an exploratory analysis of dynamics, max-normalized trajectories of the 1000 most abundant clonotypes were examined by PCA with hierarchical clustering. Separately sequenced CD4+ and CD8+ repertoires were used to assign a CD4 or CD8 phenotype to each responding clone. Clones were called with MiXCR by TCRdb after fastp trimmed the public reads at Q25, and only in-frame beta chains were retained. Rows are unified per CDR3 protein, each entry keeping the most common DNA and genes. The V and J calls and clone size come from TCRdb's table, not from the authors' own analysis. The table for this sample lists 500,000 to 600,000 distinct CDR3 sequences; 15% to 20% of them were counted only once. The ten most abundant clones make up about 12% of the sample.

The paper as a whole reports these results and caveats: Whether the second-wave clones peaking on day 37 were SARS-CoV-2 specific was not confirmed. The study included only two mild cases, and larger cohorts that include severe cases with pre-infection samples were judged to be necessary. Contracting CD4+ clones were located mainly in the CM and EM memory subsets, whereas CD8+ clones were found to be enriched in EMRA. Some responding clones were found in pre-infection memory, which suggests that pre-existing cross-reactive memory T cells took part in the SARS-CoV-2 response. From day 15 to 85, contracting clones showed balanced CD4/CD8 phenotypes, whereas a second wave of clones that expanded from day 15 to 37 leaned towards CD4+.

Inclusive of the bounding cysteine and phenylalanine, the CDR3 is 15 residues long. Only the CDR3 DNA stays, 45 bases, in frame from base 1. Trimming takes 1 base off V and 9 bases off J; junction bases not matched to a gene: 8. CDR1 and CDR2, per the germline V gene (reference sequence), are LGHDT and YNNKEL. The sequence is built from TRBV3-1 and TRBJ2-1; 8 bases in the middle match TRBD2. The receptor's source is an adult woman who had mild COVID-19 (a few samples of this study predate the infection). The sample titles of this study are shuffled in the database, so cell type and time point are left out; the donor was told from shared clones. Sequencing input: PBMCs or a T cell subset sorted from them (not recorded which). The nucleotide sequence reads TGTGCCAGCAGCCAAGGTCCCAGCGGGGGAGGTGAGCAGTTCTTC. Protein translation: CASSQGPSGGGEQFF.